This T cell receptor beta chain was identified during a study of cytomegalovirus exposure and HLA in healthy donors. Study outcomes and limitations: Cytomegalovirus-associated TCR beta chains were listed, numbering under 200. In a later analysis, a missense DCLRE1C variant was linked to TCR beta V- and J-gene trimming. Reportedly, fewer N-insertions than the 666-donor mean appeared in an Asian-associated ancestry cluster in a later analysis.

CDR1 is MNHEY, CDR2 SMNVEV, per germline (reference sequence). The V gene lost 2 bases and the J gene lost 4 bases, with 21 bases spanning the gap. This CDR3 spans 18 amino acids. The PCR ran on 60 Vbeta and 13 Jbeta primers. This table comes from immunoSEQ multiplex PCR, and its TCRdb copy is limited to in-frame clones, with some not included. Here the sample spans 95,000 to 150,000 clones, roughly 70% being singletons. Worth noting for this clone: What it binds is unknown.

The chain combines TRBV27 with TRBJ2-1; D perhaps matches TRBD2 (6 bases). Material: PBMCs. The clonotype was recovered from a woman between 40 and 50 years old in good health and CMV-seronegative. CDR3 protein: CASSLRVGFSGLYNEQFF. The CDR3 bases are TGTGCCAGCAGTTTACGCGTAGGATTTAGCGGACTTTACAATGAGCAGTTCTTC.